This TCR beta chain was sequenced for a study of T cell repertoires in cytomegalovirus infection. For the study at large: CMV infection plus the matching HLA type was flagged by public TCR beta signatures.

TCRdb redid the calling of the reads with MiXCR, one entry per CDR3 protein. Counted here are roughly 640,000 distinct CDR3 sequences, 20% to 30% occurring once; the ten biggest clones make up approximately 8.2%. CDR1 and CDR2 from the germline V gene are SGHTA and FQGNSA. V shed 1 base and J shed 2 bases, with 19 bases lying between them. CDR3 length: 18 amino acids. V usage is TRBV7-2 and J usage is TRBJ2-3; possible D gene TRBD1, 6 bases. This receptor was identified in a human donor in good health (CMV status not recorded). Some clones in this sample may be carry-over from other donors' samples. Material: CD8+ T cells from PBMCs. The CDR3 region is CASSLGDIPPGPTDTQYF. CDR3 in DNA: TGTGCCAGCAGCTTAGGGGACATCCCTCCGGGACCCACAGATACGCAGTATTTT.